A selection of T cell receptor beta chains follows, all from one sample in a study of blood T cell repertoires in COVID-19. Assay used: immunoSEQ multiplex PCR; TCRdb lists only in-frame clones, some missing. Found here are more than 95,000 clones, roughly four fifths of them singletons; the top ten hold more than 4.5%. Input material: peripheral blood. Every receptor here comes from a man in his 60s with acute or convalescent COVID-19. CDR3s include the opening cysteine and the closing phenylalanine or tryptophan. A D gene is named only where the DNA matches it firmly. Some rows mark clone size as missing; the rest say once, few, many or name a class of expanded clone.

18,TRBD2,TRBV5-4,.,TRBJ2-3,CASSLEAGGPVSKDTQYF,TGTGCCAGCAGCTTGGAAGCGGGGGGGCCAGTGTCTAAGGATACGCAGTATTTT
15,TRBD1,TRBV10-2,once,TRBJ1-6,CASKTGNFSNSPLHF,TGCGCCAGCAAGACAGGGAATTTTAGTAATTCACCCCTCCACTTT
14,TRBD2,TRBV15,.,TRBJ2-1,CAILASGSYNEQFF,TGTGCCATCCTAGCTAGCGGCTCCTACAATGAGCAGTTCTTC
13,.,TRBV6-5,.,TRBJ2-5,CASRPNGGETQYF,TGTGCCAGCAGACCCAATGGGGGGGAGACCCAGTACTTC
16,.,TRBV5-1,.,TRBJ2-2,CASSLMVTGNTGELFF,TGCGCCAGCAGCCTAATGGTGACAGGGAACACCGGGGAGCTGTTTTTT
13,TRBD1,TRBV15,.,TRBJ1-3,CATSTGQFDTIYF,TGTGCCACCAGCACGGGACAGTTCGACACCATATATTTT
18,.,TRBV4-2,.,TRBJ1-4,CASSTGQGGGGTNEKLFF,TGTGCCAGCAGCACTGGCCAGGGTGGCGGGGGCACTAATGAAAAACTGTTTTTT
13,.,TRBV5-4,.,TRBJ2-1,CASTLQTINEQFF,TGTGCCAGCACCCTCCAGACTATCAATGAGCAGTTCTTC
15,TRBD2,TRBV27,.,TRBJ2-2,CASSAGRGNTGELFF,TGTGCCAGCAGCGCCGGGAGGGGGAACACCGGGGAGCTGTTTTTT
15,TRBD1,TRBV19,.,TRBJ2-2,CASSTPGGRTGELFF,TGTGCCAGTAGTACCCCAGGGGGCCGAACCGGGGAGCTGTTTTTT
12,.,TRBV12-3/TRBV12-4,.,TRBJ1-2,CASSRDSSGYTF,TGTGCCAGCAGCCGTGACAGCTCTGGCTACACCTTC
14,TRBD1,TRBV6-5,.,TRBJ1-1,CASSLTGLNTEAFF,TGTGCCAGCAGTTTGACAGGGTTGAACACTGAAGCTTTCTTT
14,.,TRBV7-2,.,TRBJ2-7,CASSLGKQAYEQYF,TGTGCCAGCAGCTTAGGGAAGCAGGCCTACGAGCAGTACTTC
15,.,TRBV7-9,.,TRBJ2-3,CASSLLGQSTDTQYF,TGTGCCAGCAGCTTATTGGGGCAGAGCACAGATACGCAGTATTTT
16,.,TRBV23-1,.,TRBJ2-7,CASSQEIRRAPREQYF,TGCGCCAGCAGTCAGGAAATCCGGAGGGCCCCTCGGGAGCAGTACTTC
14,TRBD2,TRBV6-6,.,TRBJ2-1,CASSMGLASNEQFF,TGTGCCAGCAGTATGGGACTAGCGAGCAATGAGCAGTTCTTC
14,TRBD1,TRBV7-3,.,TRBJ1-2,CASSTGQGGNGYTF,TGTGCCAGCAGCACAGGACAGGGTGGCAATGGCTACACCTTC
14,.,TRBV9,.,TRBJ1-2,CASSVVGGPAGYTF,TGTGCCAGCAGCGTAGTTGGGGGCCCAGCTGGCTACACCTTC
17,TRBD1,TRBV7-2,few,TRBJ1-6,CASSFRTGAYYNSPLHF,TGTGCCAGCAGCTTTCGGACAGGGGCCTACTATAATTCACCCCTCCACTTT
17,TRBD1,TRBV7-9,.,TRBJ1-4,CASSLGIQGAANEKLFF,TGTGCCAGCAGCTTGGGAATACAGGGGGCTGCTAATGAAAAACTGTTTTTT
16,.,TRBV5-8,.,TRBJ1-1,CASTHLQGRGDTEAFF,TGTGCCAGCACCCACCTTCAGGGCAGGGGAGACACTGAAGCTTTCTTT
12,.,TRBV5-1,.,TRBJ2-1,CASSGTLQMQFF,TGCGCCAGCAGCGGCACCCTACAGATGCAGTTCTTC
20,TRBD2,TRBV24-1,.,TRBJ2-2,CATGNKKGLAGGDWTGELFF,TGTGCCACCGGAAACAAAAAGGGACTAGCGGGAGGAGATTGGACCGGGGAGCTGTTTTTT
15,TRBD2,TRBV27,.,TRBJ2-1,CASSLVTSGTNEQFF,TGTGCCAGCAGTTTAGTAACTAGCGGGACCAATGAGCAGTTCTTC
16,.,TRBV7-2,.,TRBJ2-7,CASSPRIERSTYEQYF,TGTGCCAGCAGCCCCCGAATAGAGCGCTCTACCTACGAGCAGTACTTC
16,TRBD1,TRBV5-1,.,TRBJ2-7,CASSLAGTGAWDEQYF,TGCGCCAGCAGCTTGGCGGGGACAGGGGCGTGGGACGAGCAGTACTTC
15,TRBD2,TRBV6-4,.,TRBJ2-1,CASSDPTSRSNEQFF,TGTGCCAGCAGTGACCCGACTAGCAGGAGCAATGAGCAGTTCTTC
16,TRBD2,TRBV6-2/TRBV6-3,.,TRBJ2-2,CASSIESGISTGELFF,TGTGCCAGCAGTATAGAGAGCGGGATATCCACCGGGGAGCTGTTTTTT
13,.,TRBV30,.,TRBJ1-6,CAWSEQPRPPLHF,TGTGCCTGGAGTGAACAGCCTCGGCCACCCCTCCACTTT
19,TRBD2,TRBV7-9,.,TRBJ2-2,CASSKTSGGPYRFTGELFF,TGTGCCAGCAGCAAAACTAGCGGGGGGCCTTATCGGTTCACCGGGGAGCTGTTTTTT
13,.,TRBV12-3/TRBV12-4,.,TRBJ1-1,CASSRRGNTEAFF,TGTGCCAGCAGTCGGAGAGGAAACACTGAAGCTTTCTTT
12,TRBD1,TRBV2,.,TRBJ1-1,CASGQGRTEAFF,TGTGCCAGCGGACAGGGGAGGACTGAAGCTTTCTTT
16,.,TRBV6-6,.,TRBJ2-3,CASSWGEAQSTDTQYF,TGTGCCAGCAGTTGGGGGGAGGCCCAAAGCACAGATACGCAGTATTTT
15,.,TRBV5-4,few,TRBJ1-4,CASSLAPATNEKLFF,TGTGCCAGCAGCTTAGCGCCTGCAACTAATGAAAAACTGTTTTTT
16,TRBD2,TRBV5-1,.,TRBJ2-5,CASSLYSGRAGETQYF,TGCGCCAGCTCCCTATATAGCGGGAGGGCTGGTGAGACCCAGTACTTC
14,TRBD2,TRBV30,.,TRBJ2-5,CAWRASGGQETQYF,TGTGCCTGGAGGGCTAGCGGGGGACAAGAGACCCAGTACTTC
13,.,TRBV4-1,.,TRBJ1-2,CASSQVGAYGYTF,TGCGCCAGCAGCCAAGTAGGGGCTTATGGCTACACCTTC
14,.,TRBV19,.,TRBJ1-1,CASRGGPLGTEAFF,TGTGCCAGTAGAGGCGGGCCGCTAGGCACTGAAGCTTTCTTT
15,.,TRBV7-3,.,TRBJ2-1,CASSPRLGGRNEQFF,TGTGCCAGCAGCCCTCGACTAGGAGGGCGCAATGAGCAGTTCTTC
16,.,TRBV7-8,.,TRBJ2-5,CASSPRGGKTQETQYF,TGTGCCAGCAGCCCCCGGGGTGGGAAGACCCAAGAGACCCAGTACTTC
13,.,TRBV7-8,.,TRBJ2-2,CASSPRETGELFF,TGTGCCAGCAGCCCTCGGGAGACCGGGGAGCTGTTTTTT
14,TRBD1,TRBV6-5,.,TRBJ1-3,CASTTGGDGNTIYF,TGTGCCAGCACCACAGGGGGCGACGGAAACACCATATATTTT
10,TRBD1,TRBV30,once,TRBJ1-2,CAWDRDYYTF,TGTGCCTGGGACAGGGATTACTACACCTTC
15,TRBD1,TRBV30,.,TRBJ1-5,CAWSAKGARDQPQHF,TGTGCCTGGAGTGCAAAGGGGGCGCGGGATCAGCCCCAGCATTTT
13,TRBD1,TRBV7-3,.,TRBJ1-2,CASSLGQENGYTF,TGTGCCAGCAGCTTAGGACAGGAAAATGGCTACACCTTC
19,TRBD2,TRBV7-9,once,TRBJ2-1,CASSSNLLAGDSTYNEQFF,TGTGCCAGCAGCTCTAATCTCCTAGCGGGGGATTCCACCTACAATGAGCAGTTCTTC
15,.,TRBV4-3,once,TRBJ1-5,CASSHDRSNNQPQHF,TGCGCCAGCTCCCATGACAGATCCAACAATCAGCCCCAGCATTTT
18,.,TRBV7-3,.,TRBJ2-1,CASSSQPGLPSSYNEQFF,TGTGCCAGCAGCTCGCAACCGGGACTTCCCAGCTCCTACAATGAGCAGTTCTTC
13,TRBD2,TRBV5-1,.,TRBJ2-1,CASSLSTSGSQFF,TGCGCCAGCAGCTTGTCTACTAGCGGGAGCCAGTTCTTC
14,TRBD1,TRBV19,.,TRBJ2-3,CASSIQGAGDTQYF,TGTGCCAGTAGTATTCAGGGGGCGGGAGATACGCAGTATTTT
13,TRBD2,TRBV6-2/TRBV6-3,.,TRBJ2-5,CASTPGLEETQYF,TGTGCCAGCACCCCGGGACTAGAAGAGACCCAGTACTTC
16,.,TRBV7-2,.,TRBJ2-7,CASSLVGSGISYEQYF,TGTGCCAGCAGCTTAGTCGGTAGCGGAATCTCCTACGAGCAGTACTTC
16,.,TRBV18,once,TRBJ1-4,CASSPPYSATNEKLFF,TGTGCCAGCTCACCGCCCTATTCTGCAACTAATGAAAAACTGTTTTTT
15,TRBD1,TRBV5-1,.,TRBJ2-7,CASSFPGQGTDEQYF,TGCGCCAGCAGCTTTCCGGGACAGGGAACTGACGAGCAGTACTTC
14,.,TRBV11-1,.,TRBJ1-4,CASSSAGVNEKLFF,TGTGCCAGCAGCTCTGCGGGGGTTAATGAAAAACTGTTTTTT
15,.,TRBV6-2/TRBV6-3,.,TRBJ2-3,CASSYGQGHGDTQYF,TGTGCCAGCAGTTATGGTCAGGGGCATGGGGATACGCAGTATTTT
16,.,TRBV5-1,.,TRBJ1-2,CASSPGGRAANYGYTF,TGCGCCAGCAGCCCCGGAGGGAGGGCCGCTAACTATGGCTACACCTTC